These 3 T cell receptor beta chains came from one sample sequenced in a study of cytomegalovirus exposure and HLA in healthy donors (dated by TCRdb to between 2016 and 2019). The library was made by the immunoSEQ multiplex PCR assay. For the multiplex PCR, a mixture combining 60 forward primers for TCR Vbeta segments and 13 reverse primers for TCR Jbeta segments was used. The table comes from immuneACCESS by way of TCRdb, which keeps in-frame sequences with V and J called. Part of the clones is missing from these tables; in studies checked, under half for an unresolved V gene and the rest for unknown reasons. The sample profile shows over 200,000 clones; approximately 87% of them were found once. The ten largest clones capture over 1% of the sample. The specimen sequenced was PBMCs. These receptors came from a human donor in good health.

V is TRBV6-4 and J is TRBJ1-5; 8 bases match TRBD1. CDR1 MRHNA and CDR2 SNTAGT come from the germline V gene. The ends lost 2 bases at V and 5 bases at J; junction bases unmatched: 5. CDR3 length equals 15 residues. The DNA for the CDR3 is TGTGCCAGCAGTGACCGACAGGGGAAAGATCAGCCCCAGCATTTT. This sequence encodes CASSDRQGKDQPQHF.

The chain has TRBV7-9 and TRBJ2-1, with 7 nucleotides matching TRBD1. CDR1 is SEHNR and CDR2 is FQNEAQ in the germline V gene (reference sequence). The CDR3 totals 14 residues. J lost 1 base, V lost 10 bases, and 7 bases had no gene match. The CDR3 DNA follows: TGTGCCACCACAAGGGGACAGTCCTACAATGAGCAGTTCTTC. Its protein product is CATTRGQSYNEQFF.

The chain combines TRBV15 with TRBJ2-3, with TRBD2 matching 7 bases. V trimming: 1 base; J trimming: 5 bases; junction bases outside the gene matches: 3. This CDR3 region has 14 residues. Germline V gene lookup returns CDR1 LNHNV and CDR2 YYDKDF (reference sequence). The CDR3 loop is CATSRVGLKDTQYF. The CDR3 DNA follows: TGTGCCACCAGCAGAGTGGGACTAAAAGATACGCAGTATTTT.